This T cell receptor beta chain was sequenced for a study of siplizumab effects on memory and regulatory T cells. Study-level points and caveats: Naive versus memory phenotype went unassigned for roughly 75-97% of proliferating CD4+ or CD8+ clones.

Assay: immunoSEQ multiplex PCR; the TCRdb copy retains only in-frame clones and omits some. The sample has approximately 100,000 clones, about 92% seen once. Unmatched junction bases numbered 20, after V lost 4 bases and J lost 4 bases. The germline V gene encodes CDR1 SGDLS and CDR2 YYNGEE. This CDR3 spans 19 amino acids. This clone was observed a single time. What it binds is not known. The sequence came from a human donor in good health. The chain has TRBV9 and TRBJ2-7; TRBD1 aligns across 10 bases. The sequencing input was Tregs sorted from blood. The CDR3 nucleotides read TGTGCCAGCAGCCCAGGAGGGGGTTTTTTACCGGGACAGGGGTACGAGCAGTACTTC. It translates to CASSPGGGFLPGQGYEQYF.